This T cell receptor beta chain stems from a study of blood T cells in healthy people across ages. Study observations and caveats: Versus aged donors, long-lived donors had higher diversity and more naive CD4+ cells. Possibly, changes in expanded clonotypes were confounded because donor CMV status was unknown.

Each donor supplied approximately 10 milliliters of peripheral blood. A minimum of 6 micrograms of total RNA was extracted per sample. Germline V CDR1 and CDR2: MGHRA, YSYEKL. V shed 4 bases and J shed 4 bases, with 17 bases lying between them. The CDR3 totals 15 residues. Comment on this clonotype: The antigen remains undetermined.

Using a J-beta primer mix together with a sample-barcoded 5' primer, a second PCR was run for roughly 7 to 11 cycles. TCRdb recomputed calls from the 5' RACE reads with MiXCR, one row per CDR3 protein. The data hold 650,000 to 900,000 distinct CDR3 sequences, with about 59% observed a single time. The rearrangement joins TRBV4-1 to TRBJ2-7; possibly TRBD1 or TRBD2 for D (5 bases each). The sequencing input was blood. The TCR comes from a young man in good health. In DNA, the CDR3 is TGCGCCAGCAGCCCCGGGACGGACCTTGGTTACGAGCAGTACTTC. As protein: CASSPGTDLGYEQYF.